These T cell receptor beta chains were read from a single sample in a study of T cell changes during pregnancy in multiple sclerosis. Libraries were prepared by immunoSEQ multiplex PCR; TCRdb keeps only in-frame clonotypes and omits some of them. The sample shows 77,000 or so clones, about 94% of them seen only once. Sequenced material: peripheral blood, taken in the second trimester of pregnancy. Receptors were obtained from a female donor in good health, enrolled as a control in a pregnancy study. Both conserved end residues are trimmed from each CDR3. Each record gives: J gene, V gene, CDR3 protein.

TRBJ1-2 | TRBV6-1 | ASTPGQGAYGYT
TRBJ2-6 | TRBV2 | ASSPDGSGANVLT
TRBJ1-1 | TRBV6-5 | ASSYRLEAF
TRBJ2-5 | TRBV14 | ASSAHPTRRMETQY
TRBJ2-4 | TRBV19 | ASSSSGYVGNIQY
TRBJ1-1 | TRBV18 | ASSKDRNTEAF
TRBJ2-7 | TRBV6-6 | ASSGTASEQY
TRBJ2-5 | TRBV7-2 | ASSLVAGVQETQY
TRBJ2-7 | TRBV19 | ASSLGQGAYEQY
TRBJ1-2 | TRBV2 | ASNTGEYGYT
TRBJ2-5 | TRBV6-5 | ASSSTSGGAGETQY
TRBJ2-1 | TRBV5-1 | ASNRDRVGNEQF
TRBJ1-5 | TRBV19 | ASSIKGHGLSNQPQH
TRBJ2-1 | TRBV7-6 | ASSFSGGVGNEQF
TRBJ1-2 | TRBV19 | ASSSDRTASLGGYT
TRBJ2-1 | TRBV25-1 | ASSLGESEQF
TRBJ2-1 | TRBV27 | ASSLQVAGYNEQF
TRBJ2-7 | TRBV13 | ASSLLQGENEQY
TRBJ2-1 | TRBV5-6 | ASSSGLAGGLYNEQF
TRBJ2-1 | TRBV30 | AWKTAGYEQF
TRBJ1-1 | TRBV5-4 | ASSSAGTGTTEAF
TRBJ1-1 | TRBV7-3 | ASKGETGSEQNTEAF
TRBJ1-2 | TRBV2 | ASREGQAESYGYT
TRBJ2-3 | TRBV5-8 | ASSFLSGASTDTQY
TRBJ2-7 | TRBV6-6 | ASTGQGIYEQY
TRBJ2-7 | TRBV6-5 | ASSYSGGRYEQY
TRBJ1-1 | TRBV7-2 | ASSPTGPTEAF
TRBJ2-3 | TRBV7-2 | ASSLLAGGSTDTQY
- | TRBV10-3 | ATSRGVSSYEQY